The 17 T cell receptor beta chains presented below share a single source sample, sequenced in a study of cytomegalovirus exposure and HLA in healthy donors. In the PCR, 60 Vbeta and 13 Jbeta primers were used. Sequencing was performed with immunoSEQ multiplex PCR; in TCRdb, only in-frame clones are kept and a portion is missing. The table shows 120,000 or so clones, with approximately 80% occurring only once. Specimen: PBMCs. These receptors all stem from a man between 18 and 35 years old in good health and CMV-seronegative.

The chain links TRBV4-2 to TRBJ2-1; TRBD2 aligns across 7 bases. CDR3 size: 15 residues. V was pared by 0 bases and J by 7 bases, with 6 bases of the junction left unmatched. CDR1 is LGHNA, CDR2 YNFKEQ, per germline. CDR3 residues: CASSQDPGGGNEQFF. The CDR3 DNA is TGTGCCAGCAGCCAAGATCCGGGGGGAGGGAATGAGCAGTTCTTC.

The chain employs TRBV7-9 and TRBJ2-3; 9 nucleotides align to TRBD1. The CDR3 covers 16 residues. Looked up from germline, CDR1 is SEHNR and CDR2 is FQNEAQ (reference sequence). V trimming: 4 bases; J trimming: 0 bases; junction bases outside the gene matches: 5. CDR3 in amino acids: CASSSNRGLSTDTQYF. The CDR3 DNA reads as TGTGCCAGCAGCTCCAACAGGGGGCTGAGCACAGATACGCAGTATTTT.

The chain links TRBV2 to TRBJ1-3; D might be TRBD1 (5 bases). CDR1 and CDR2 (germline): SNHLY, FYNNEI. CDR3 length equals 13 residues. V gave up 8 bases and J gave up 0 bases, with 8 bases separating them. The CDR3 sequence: CASGASSGNTIYF. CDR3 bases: TGTGCCAGCGGGGCGAGCTCTGGAAACACCATATATTTT.

The CDR3 sequence is CASSLGGGIGTGELFF. As DNA, the CDR3 is TGCGCCAGCAGCTTGGGCGGAGGGATAGGCACCGGGGAGCTGTTTTTT. The rearrangement links TRBV5-1 to TRBJ2-2; D is possibly TRBD2 (6 bases). This CDR3 has 16 residues. V was clipped by 0 bases and J by 4 bases, with 13 bases between them. CDR1 SGHRS and CDR2 YFSETQ come from the germline V gene.

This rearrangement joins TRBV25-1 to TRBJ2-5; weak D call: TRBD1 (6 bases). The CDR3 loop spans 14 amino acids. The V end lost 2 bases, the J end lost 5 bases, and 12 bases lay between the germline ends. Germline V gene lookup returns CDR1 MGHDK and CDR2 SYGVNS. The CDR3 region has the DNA TGTGCCAGCAGTGAAGCAGGGGAAGGGGAGACCCAGTACTTC. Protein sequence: CASSEAGEGETQYF.

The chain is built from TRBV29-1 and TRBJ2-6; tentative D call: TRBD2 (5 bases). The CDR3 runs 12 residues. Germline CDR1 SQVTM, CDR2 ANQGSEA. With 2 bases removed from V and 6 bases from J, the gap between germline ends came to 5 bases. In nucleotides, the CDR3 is TGCAGCGTTGAACGGGAGGCCAACGTCCTGACTTTC. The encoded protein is CSVEREANVLTF.

The CDR3 region has the DNA TGTGCCAGCAGCCCCGGGGTCCAGCGGGGCTCCTACAATGAGCAGTTCTTC. It is translated as CASSPGVQRGSYNEQFF. The genes are TRBV13 and TRBJ2-1; 7 positions match TRBD2. Germline-derived CDR1 and CDR2 are PRHDT and FYEKMQ (reference sequence). The trim removed 5 bases at V and 0 bases at J, leaving 10 bases unmatched. The CDR3 spans 17 residues.

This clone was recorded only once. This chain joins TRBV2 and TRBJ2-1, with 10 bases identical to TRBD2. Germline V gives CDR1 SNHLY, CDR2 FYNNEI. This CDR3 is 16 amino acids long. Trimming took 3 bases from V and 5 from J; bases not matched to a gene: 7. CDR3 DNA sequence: TGTGCCAGCAGTGATATTCCTAGCGGGGGAAACAATGAGCAGTTCTTC. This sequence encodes CASSDIPSGGNNEQFF.

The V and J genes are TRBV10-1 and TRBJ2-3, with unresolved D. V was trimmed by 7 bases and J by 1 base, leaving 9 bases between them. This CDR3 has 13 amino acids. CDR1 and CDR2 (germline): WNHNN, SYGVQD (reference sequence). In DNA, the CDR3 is TGCGCCAGCAAGATCGAGGGCACAGATACGCAGTATTTT. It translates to CASKIEGTDTQYF.

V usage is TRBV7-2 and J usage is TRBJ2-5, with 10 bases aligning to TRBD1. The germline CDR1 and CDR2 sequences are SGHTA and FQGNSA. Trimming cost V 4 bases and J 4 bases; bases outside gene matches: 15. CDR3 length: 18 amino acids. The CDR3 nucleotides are TGTGCCAGCAGCTCTGGGACAGGGGTCCCGCGGGGCCCAGAGACCCAGTACTTC. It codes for CASSSGTGVPRGPETQYF.

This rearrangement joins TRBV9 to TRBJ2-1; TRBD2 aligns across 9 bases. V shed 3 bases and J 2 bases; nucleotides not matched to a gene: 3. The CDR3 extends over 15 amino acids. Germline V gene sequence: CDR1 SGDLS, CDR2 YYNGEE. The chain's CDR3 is CASSAGLAPYNEQFF. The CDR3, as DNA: TGTGCCAGCAGCGCGGGACTAGCCCCCTACAATGAGCAGTTCTTC.

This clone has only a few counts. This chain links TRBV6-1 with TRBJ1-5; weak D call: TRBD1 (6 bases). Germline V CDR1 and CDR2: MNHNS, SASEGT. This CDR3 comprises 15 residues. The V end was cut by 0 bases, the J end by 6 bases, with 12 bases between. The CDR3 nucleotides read TGTGCCAGCAGTGAAGCGCTTCAGGGGCCTCAGCCCCAGCATTTT. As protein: CASSEALQGPQPQHF.

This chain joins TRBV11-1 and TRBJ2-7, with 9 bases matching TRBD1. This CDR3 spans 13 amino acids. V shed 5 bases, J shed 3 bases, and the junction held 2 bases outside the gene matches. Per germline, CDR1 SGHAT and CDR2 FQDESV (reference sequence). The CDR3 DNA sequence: TGTGCCAGCAGCCGGGACAGGGTCTACGAGCAGTACTTC. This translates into CASSRDRVYEQYF.

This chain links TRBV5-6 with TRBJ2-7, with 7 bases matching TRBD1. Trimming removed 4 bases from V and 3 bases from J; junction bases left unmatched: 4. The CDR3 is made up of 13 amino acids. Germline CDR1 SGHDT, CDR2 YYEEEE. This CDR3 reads CASSVGTVYEQYF. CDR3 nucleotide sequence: TGTGCCAGCAGCGTCGGGACAGTCTACGAGCAGTACTTC. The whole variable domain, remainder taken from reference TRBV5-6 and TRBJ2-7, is DAGVTQSPTHLIKTRGQQVTLRCSPKSGHDTVSWYQQALGQGPQFIFQYYEEEERQRGNFPDRFSGHQFPNYSSELNVNALLLGDSALYLCASSVGTVYEQYFGPGTRLTVT.

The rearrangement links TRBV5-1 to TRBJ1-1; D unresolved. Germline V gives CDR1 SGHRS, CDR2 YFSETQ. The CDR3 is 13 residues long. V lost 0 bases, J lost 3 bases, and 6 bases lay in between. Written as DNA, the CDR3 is TGCGCCAGCAGCTTGGTCGTAGACACTGAAGCTTTCTTT. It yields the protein CASSLVVDTEAFF.

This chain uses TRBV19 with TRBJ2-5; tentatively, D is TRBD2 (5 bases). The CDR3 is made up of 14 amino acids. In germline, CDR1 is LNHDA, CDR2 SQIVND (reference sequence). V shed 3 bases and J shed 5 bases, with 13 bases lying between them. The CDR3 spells CASSIGASRETQYF. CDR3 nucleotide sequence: TGTGCCAGTAGTATTGGCGCTAGCCGGGAGACCCAGTACTTC.

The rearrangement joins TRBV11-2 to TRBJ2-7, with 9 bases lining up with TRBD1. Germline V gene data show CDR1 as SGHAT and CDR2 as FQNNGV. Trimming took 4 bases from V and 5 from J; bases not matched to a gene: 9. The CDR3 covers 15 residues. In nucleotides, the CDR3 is TGTGCCAGCAGCTCGAGGACAGGGGAAGTAGACGAGCAGTACTTC. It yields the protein CASSSRTGEVDEQYF.